Listed here is a single T cell receptor (beta chain). Its antigen remains unidentified. Collection of approximately 9.3 milliliters of peripheral blood was performed for each donor. Total RNA, at least 5 micrograms per sample, was extracted from PBMCs. This sample was included in a study of blood T cells in healthy people across ages. Overall study results and limits: Naive CD4+ cells and diversity were both higher in long-lived donors than in aged donors. TCR beta diversity correlated strongly with naive T cell percentage.

For the second PCR, which ran for about 6 to 11 cycles, a sample-barcoded 5' primer and a J-beta primer mix were used. Each CDR3 protein gets one entry after TCRdb re-called the 5' RACE reads with MiXCR. The data show over 1,500,000 distinct CDR3 sequences, 39% seen once. CDR1 and CDR2 (germline): SGHTA, FQGNSA. Trimming shortened V by 5 bases and J by 0 bases, and 8 bases separated the two germline ends. The CDR3 is 14 residues long. Sequenced: blood. The V and J genes are TRBV7-2 and TRBJ1-5; D is uncertain. The TCR originated in a human donor in good health. The CDR3 DNA reads as TGTGCCAGCAGCCATCTATATAGCAATCAGCCCCAGCATTTT. As protein: CASSHLYSNQPQHF.